These T cell receptor beta chains were read from a single sample in a study of blood T cell repertoires in COVID-19. Profiled with immunoSEQ multiplex PCR; TCRdb holds only in-frame clones, not every one. The sample lists 300,000 to 400,000 clones, about nine tenths occurring once. The sequenced sample was peripheral blood. The receptors come from a woman aged 70-85 years with COVID-19, enrolled during active disease. Each CDR3 is given with its conserved first and last residue. D genes are given only for firm matches. Not all rows give a size; the values are once, few, many and, for expanded clones, a class.

NA	TRBJ1-1	TRBV29-1	NA	TGCAGCGTTGAAGATCTTTACACGGGGAACACTGAAGCTTTCTTT	CSVEDLYTGNTEAFF
NA	TRBJ2-7	TRBV14	NA	TGTGCCAGCAGCCGAAGCAGGGGATACGAGCAGTACTTC	CASSRSRGYEQYF
NA	TRBJ2-1	TRBV4-1	TRBD2	TGCGCCAGCAGCCCACAGGTGACTAGCGGGACTGATGAGCAGTTCTTC	CASSPQVTSGTDEQFF
NA	TRBJ1-2	TRBV18	NA	TGTGCCAGCTCACTCGGGAGGGAAGTGAACTATGGCTACACCTTC	CASSLGREVNYGYTF
NA	TRBJ1-1	TRBV5-5	NA	TGTGCCAGCAGCCGCCCGGGACTTTCGAACACTGAAGCTTTCTTT	CASSRPGLSNTEAFF
NA	TRBJ1-6	TRBV6-5	NA	TGTGCCAGCAGTTACTCAGGGGGTAATTCACCCCTCCACTTT	CASSYSGGNSPLHF
NA	TRBJ2-3	TRBV24-1	TRBD2	TGTGCCACCAGTTCTAGCGGGGGGGCCACATATTTT	CATSSSGGATYF
NA	TRBJ2-7	TRBV6-5	NA	TGTGCCAGCAGTTTGGGACTAGGCGGGACAGTAGACGAGCAGTACTTC	CASSLGLGGTVDEQYF
NA	TRBJ1-1	TRBV30	NA	TGTGCCTGGAGTGTATCCCAGGGCTTGGTCACTGAAGCTTTCTTT	CAWSVSQGLVTEAFF
NA	TRBJ2-1	TRBV7-2	TRBD2	TGTGCCAGCAGCATAAGGACTAGCGGGGAAAATGAGCAGTTCTTC	CASSIRTSGENEQFF
NA	TRBJ1-2	TRBV11-2	NA	TGTGCCAGCAGCTCGTGGAAGGAGAACTATGGCTACACCTTC	CASSSWKENYGYTF
NA	TRBJ1-1	TRBV12-3/TRBV12-4	NA	TGTGCCAGCAGTTTGACGGGTACCACTGAAGCTTTCTTT	CASSLTGTTEAFF
NA	TRBJ1-1	TRBV28	NA	TGTGCCAGTGTGCACCTCTTTGGGGCCCGCACTGAAGCTTTCTTT	CASVHLFGARTEAFF
NA	TRBJ1-2	TRBV4-3	NA	TGCGCCAGCAGCCAAGAGGGACTTAACTATGGCTACACCTTC	CASSQEGLNYGYTF
NA	TRBJ1-3	TRBV3-1/TRBV3-2	NA	TGTGCCAGCAGCTCACTGAGACAGCCGAGCTCTGGAAACACCATATATTTT	CASSSLRQPSSGNTIYF
NA	TRBJ2-3	TRBV7-2	NA	TGTGCCAGCAGCTTAGCGGGGCCCTCAGATACGCAGTATTTT	CASSLAGPSDTQYF
NA	TRBJ2-1	TRBV12-5	NA	TGTGCTAGTGCAATGATACAGGGAGATGAGCAGTTCTTC	CASAMIQGDEQFF
NA	TRBJ1-1	TRBV7-2	NA	TGTGCCAGCAGCTTAGGGCAGGGTGTCACTGAAGCTTTCTTT	CASSLGQGVTEAFF
NA	TRBJ2-7	TRBV27	NA	TGTGCCAGCAGGATTACTCATGCCTTCTACGAGCAGTACTTC	CASRITHAFYEQYF
NA	TRBJ1-2	TRBV6-1	NA	TGTGCCAGCAGTGAAGTGGGCAGGGAGGATGGCTACACCTTC	CASSEVGREDGYTF
once	TRBJ2-1	TRBV5-4	TRBD2	TGTGCCAGCAGCCGAATTACTAGCGGGGGATACAATGAGCAGTTCTTC	CASSRITSGGYNEQFF
NA	TRBJ1-5	TRBV19	TRBD1	TGTGCCAGTAGTATGGGGCCGGGACAGGGTATTTGGAGCAATCAGCCCCAGCATTTT	CASSMGPGQGIWSNQPQHF